This note documents a single T cell receptor beta chain sequence. Its specificity is unknown. The data are from a study of T cell repertoires in cytomegalovirus infection. On the study more broadly: Matching HLA type and CMV infection were both indicated by public TCR beta signatures. Study results and limitations: Pooled public TCR beta family frequency picked out CMV carriers with the relevant HLA.

TCRdb re-called the reads with MiXCR, one entry per CDR3 protein. The repertoire holds roughly 630,000 distinct CDR3 sequences, with less than 25% as singletons. Germline CDR1 SEHNR, CDR2 FQNEAQ (reference sequence). Trimming shortened V by 1 base and J by 4 bases, and 13 bases separated the two germline ends. The CDR3 is 15 residues long. This chain uses TRBV7-9 with TRBJ1-2; D call uncertain. The sample consisted of CD8+ T cells from PBMCs. The sequence was collected from a human donor in good health (CMV status not recorded). Some clones in this sample may be carry-over from other donors' samples. The CDR3 is CASSLGQTFPYGYTF. CDR3 nucleotide sequence: TGTGCCAGCAGCTTAGGGCAGACCTTCCCCTATGGCTACACCTTC.